Listed here are 6 T cell receptor beta chains from one sample, sequenced in a study of blood T cell repertoires in COVID-19. Sequenced by immunoSEQ multiplex PCR; TCRdb stores in-frame clones only, minus some. The profile covers 75,000 to 95,000 clones, with 65% to 85% appearing a single time and around 5.8% taken by the ten largest. The sequenced sample consisted of peripheral blood. The source of these receptors is a man aged 55 to 69 with acute or convalescent COVID-19.

The rearrangement uses TRBV3-1 (or the pseudogene TRBV3-2) and TRBJ2-1; D perhaps matches TRBD1 (5 bases). The CDR3 consists of 17 residues. Germline lookup yields CDR1 LGHDT and CDR2 YNNKEL (reference sequence). Trimming left V 1 base short and J 6 bases short, with 19 bases between. In DNA form, the CDR3 reads TGTGCCAGCAGCCAAGCTTTAGGGGTGTCCCTAGGCAATGAGCAGTTCTTC. Translating gives CASSQALGVSLGNEQFF.

J is TRBJ1-1 and V is TRBV6-5; the match to TRBD1 covers 7 bases. The CDR3 totals 15 residues. V trimming: 5 bases; J trimming: 1 base; junction bases outside the gene matches: 7. CDR1 and CDR2 (germline): MNHEY, SVGAGI. The CDR3 loop reads CASSLTGPGNTEAFF. In nucleotides, the CDR3 is TGTGCCAGCAGTCTGACAGGGCCCGGGAACACTGAAGCTTTCTTT.

This chain uses TRBV11-2 with TRBJ2-1; no clear D gene. The CDR3 spans 16 residues. CDR1 is SGHAT and CDR2 is FQNNGV in the germline V gene. V lost 1 base to trimming and J lost 2 bases, with 12 bases between them. The chain's CDR3 is CASSLARIDPYNEQFF. CDR3 coding DNA: TGTGCCAGCAGCTTAGCCAGGATCGACCCCTACAATGAGCAGTTCTTC. The full variable domain, with the rest looked up from reference TRBV11-2 and TRBJ2-1, is EAGVAQSPRYKIIEKRQSVAFWCNPISGHATLYWYQQILGQGPKLLIQFQNNGVVDDSQLPKDRFSAERLKGVDSTLKIQPAKLEDSAVYLCASSLARIDPYNEQFFGPGTRLTVL.

This clone was seen once. CDR3 in DNA: TGTGCCAGCAGTCCCCGGGGGGGGAGAGCGACTGAAGCTTTCTTT. This sequence encodes CASSPRGGRATEAFF. The chain uses TRBV6-4 and TRBJ1-1, with D possibly TRBD1 on 5 matching bases. With 5 bases removed from V and 5 bases from J, the gap between germline ends came to 18 bases. The CDR3 extends over 15 amino acids. Germline V gives CDR1 MRHNA, CDR2 SNTAGT.

The chain links TRBV9 to TRBJ2-1, with D tentatively TRBD2 (6 bases). Germline CDR1 reads SGDLS; CDR2 reads YYNGEE. This CDR3 contains 14 residues. V was trimmed by 3 bases and J by 4 bases, leaving 11 bases between them. In DNA form, the CDR3 reads TGTGCCAGCAGCGGCGGGGACGGATACAATGAGCAGTTCTTC. This translates into CASSGGDGYNEQFF.

The chain recombines TRBV10-3 with TRBJ2-7, with 8 positions matching TRBD1. CDR1 is ENHRY and CDR2 is SYGVKD in the germline V gene. The CDR3 extends over 13 amino acids. V dropped 7 bases and J dropped 7; count of bases not matched to a gene: 9. This CDR3 is CAINGQGREEQYF. The CDR3 DNA reads as TGTGCCATCAACGGACAGGGCAGGGAGGAGCAGTACTTC.